These T cell receptor beta chains were read from a single sample in a study of cytomegalovirus exposure and HLA in healthy donors. Some clones are missing from TCRdb's copy, which holds only in-frame ones; the method was immunoSEQ multiplex PCR. Of 100,000 to 150,000 clones in the sample, approximately 80% were seen once. Material: PBMCs. These receptor sequences come from a male donor in good health and CMV-seropositive. Each CDR3 is given without its conserved first and last residue.

V gene: TRBV6-5; CDR3 protein: ASRLTRLGETQY
V gene: TRBV7-2; CDR3 protein: ASSPQTAAGTEAF
V gene: TRBV5-4; CDR3 protein: ASSLKEGNTIY
V gene: TRBV11-3; CDR3 protein: ASSDRSSGNTIY
V gene: TRBV7-2; CDR3 protein: ASSLARGLAGETQY
V gene: TRBV19; CDR3 protein: ASSTGDSGNTIY
V gene: TRBV9; CDR3 protein: ASSTHRGADGLT
V gene: TRBV28; CDR3 protein: ASSTTFDNQPQH
V gene: TRBV15; CDR3 protein: ATSRGGQSNEKLF
V gene: TRBV9; CDR3 protein: ASSAGAVGYGYT
V gene: TRBV6-1; CDR3 protein: ASSVQGLWSGELF
V gene: TRBV7-9; CDR3 protein: SSSSTGGGGAF
V gene: TRBV14; CDR3 protein: ASSHRQTANTGELF
V gene: TRBV7-9; CDR3 protein: SSSPRLAGGGHEQF
V gene: TRBV5-1; CDR3 protein: ASSSAQGNTGELF
V gene: TRBV5-1; CDR3 protein: ASGSNTGGSEKLF
V gene: TRBV5-6; CDR3 protein: ASRKVGGLNYGYT
V gene: TRBV5-8; CDR3 protein: ASSRRRGQGEKLF
V gene: TRBV7-9; CDR3 protein: ASSSGLARETQY
V gene: TRBV28; CDR3 protein: ASRLNYEQY
V gene: TRBV5-6; CDR3 protein: ASSPTGGSSPLH
V gene: TRBV7-9; CDR3 protein: SSSLVGGTNEKLF
V gene: TRBV2; CDR3 protein: ASTPYLARNNEQF
V gene: TRBV5-1; CDR3 protein: ASSMGPGNEQF
V gene: TRBV27; CDR3 protein: ASSLVPRTSGRDWYSYEQY
V gene: TRBV4-1; CDR3 protein: ASSLTLGGVPYEQY
V gene: TRBV6-5; CDR3 protein: ASSPDSLYEQY
V gene: TRBV6-5; CDR3 protein: ASSYLGASGTAEQF
V gene: TRBV5-5; CDR3 protein: ASSLEGQAAYNEQF
V gene: TRBV7-9; CDR3 protein: SSSGVADTQY
V gene: TRBV6-1; CDR3 protein: ASSATGPPGYEQY
V gene: TRBV28; CDR3 protein: ASSVTRDGYT
V gene: TRBV6-6; CDR3 protein: ASSSDRAGNQPQH
V gene: TRBV28; CDR3 protein: VSRRMQGYGYT
V gene: TRBV29-1; CDR3 protein: SVGAEETQY
V gene: TRBV5-1; CDR3 protein: ASSLVQGSVSYNEQF
V gene: TRBV6-4; CDR3 protein: ASSVASGGSTDTQY
V gene: TRBV10-3; CDR3 protein: AISERLNYGYT
V gene: TRBV18; CDR3 protein: ASSPTGVRDTPYNEQF
V gene: TRBV18; CDR3 protein: ASSPRHRGFSNQPQH
V gene: TRBV21-1; CDR3 protein: ASVQYVGGYT
V gene: TRBV7-9; CDR3 protein: ASSSMAGYGSPLH
V gene: TRBV5-4; CDR3 protein: ASSQGTGGGYPGELF
V gene: TRBV27; CDR3 protein: VSSDRLPGQGRNTEAF
V gene: TRBV7-3; CDR3 protein: ASSPNGLAGGFRSYNEQF
V gene: TRBV19; CDR3 protein: ASSMGQGPEAF
V gene: TRBV11-3; CDR3 protein: ASSTTDSYEQY
V gene: TRBV27; CDR3 protein: ASSLEGGASGTRVLLYEQY
V gene: TRBV19; CDR3 protein: ASSDQGAREQF
V gene: TRBV19; CDR3 protein: ASRGGTFALH
V gene: TRBV7-2; CDR3 protein: ASSFGRGGNEQF
V gene: TRBV7-3; CDR3 protein: ASSLPGQGVTSSYNEQF
V gene: TRBV6-4; CDR3 protein: ASSPEVGQDYGYT
V gene: TRBV28; CDR3 protein: ASIDSTGGQGGYT
V gene: TRBV6-1; CDR3 protein: ASSRQGDAEAF